These 7 T cell receptor beta chains share one sample of origin, sequenced in a study of OX40 agonist ivuxolimab in advanced cancers. Only in-frame clones appear in the TCRdb table, and some are missing; sequencing was by immunoSEQ multiplex PCR. The sample records more than 45,000 clones, 80% to 90% being singletons. The specimen was CD4+ or CD8+ T cells sorted from blood, collected in a trial of the OX40 agonist ivuxolimab. These receptors all come from an adult with an advanced solid tumor such as melanoma, head and neck, liver or kidney cancer.

The J gene is TRBJ2-3, the V gene TRBV6-6; TRBD2 is a possible D gene (6 bases). V was cut by 10 bases and J by 5 bases, with 19 bases left in between. The CDR3 covers 14 residues. CDR1 MNHNY and CDR2 SVGAGI come from the germline V gene (reference sequence). The CDR3 DNA reads TGTGCCACCATCCCGACGGGAGTAGGAGATACGCAGTATTTT. Its protein is CATIPTGVGDTQYF.

The CDR3 nucleotides read TGCGCCAGCAGTGACCAAGATAACGCCCCTAGCGGATACAATGAGCAGTTCTTC. The encoded protein is CASSDQDNAPSGYNEQFF. V and J are TRBV4-3 and TRBJ2-1, with TRBD2 matching 7 bases. Trimming cost V 6 bases and J 4 bases; bases outside gene matches: 18. Per germline, CDR1 LGHNA and CDR2 YSLEER. The CDR3 totals 18 residues.

The genes are TRBV7-9 and TRBJ1-2; D gene uncertain. The V end lost 6 bases, the J end lost 6 bases, and 5 bases lay between the germline ends. The CDR3 spans 10 residues. Germline CDR1 and CDR2: SEHNR and FQNEAQ (reference sequence). The CDR3 coding sequence is TGTGCCAGCAGTTGGGATGGCTACACCTTC. It encodes CASSWDGYTF.

The chain joins TRBV7-6 to TRBJ2-1; D gene unclear. Per germline, CDR1 SGHVS and CDR2 FNYEAQ. The CDR3 sequence is 14 residues long. Deletions cut 5 bases from V and 10 bases from J, with 18 bases between. CDR3 loop: CASSSQVGLREQFF. The CDR3, as DNA: TGTGCCAGCAGCAGTCAAGTGGGGTTACGGGAGCAGTTCTTC.

The chain recombines TRBV2 with TRBJ2-6, with 8 bases lining up with TRBD1. J was trimmed by 0 bases and V by 7 bases; bases with no gene match: 11. Germline assignment: CDR1 SNHLY and CDR2 FYNNEI. This CDR3 has 18 amino acids. The CDR3 region has the DNA TGTGCCAGCATGGACTCGGGACAGGCTTACTCTGGGGCCAACGTCCTGACTTTC. Protein sequence: CASMDSGQAYSGANVLTF.

This clone was recorded a few times. The chain joins TRBV2 to TRBJ2-7, with 10 bases lining up with TRBD2. The germline gives CDR1 SNHLY, CDR2 FYNNEI. The V and J ends lost 7 bases and 3 bases, in that order; junction bases with no gene match: 6. The CDR3 consists of 14 residues. The DNA for the CDR3 is TGTGCCAGCATCCTGGGACTAGCGAGCTACGAGCAGTACTTC. This encodes CASILGLASYEQYF. The entire variable domain, with the rest obtained from reference TRBV2 and TRBJ2-7, is as follows: EPEVTQTPSHQVTQMGQEVILRCVPISNHLYFYWYRQILGQKVEFLVSFYNNEISEKSEIFDDQFSVERPDGSNFTLKIRSTKLEDSAMYFCASILGLASYEQYFGPGTRLTVT.

V is TRBV9 and J is TRBJ1-5; 8 bases are shared with TRBD1. The CDR3 covers 15 residues. V was clipped by 7 bases and J by 0 bases; unmatched bases: 6. Germline CDR1 is SGDLS and CDR2 is YYNGEE. CDR3 sequence (DNA): TGTGCCAGCGGCGCGGGACAGGCTAGCAATCAGCCCCAGCATTTT. This gives the protein CASGAGQASNQPQHF.